The rows below give T cell receptor beta chains drawn from one sample of a study of shared clonotypes between healthy human individuals. Assay used: immunoSEQ multiplex PCR; TCRdb lists only in-frame clones, some missing. The sample contains millions of clones, about 95% of which appear only once. Sequenced sample: naive CD8+ T cells sorted from blood. The receptor set was obtained from a man between 18 and 29 years old in good health. Each CDR3 is given with its conserved first and last residue. The D gene is left open where the match is weak. Only some rows state a clone size, as once, few, many or a class for expanded clones.

v_call: TRBV5-6; j_call: TRBJ1-5; d_call: TRBD1; clone_size: .; cdr3_aa: CASSRTGTNQPQHF; cdr3_nt: TGTGCCAGCAGCCGGACAGGGACCAATCAGCCCCAGCATTTT
v_call: TRBV18; j_call: TRBJ2-7; d_call: .; clone_size: .; cdr3_aa: CASSPSPDRAYEQYF; cdr3_nt: TGTGCCAGCTCACCCAGCCCGGACAGAGCCTACGAGCAGTACTTC
v_call: TRBV5-4; j_call: TRBJ1-1; d_call: .; clone_size: .; cdr3_aa: CASSSGGTGLMYAEAFF; cdr3_nt: TGTGCCAGCAGCTCCGGGGGGACCGGGTTGATGTACGCTGAAGCTTTCTTT
v_call: TRBV6-5; j_call: TRBJ2-7; d_call: .; clone_size: once; cdr3_aa: CASSYSWGDEQYF; cdr3_nt: TGTGCCAGCAGTTACTCGTGGGGGGACGAGCAGTACTTC
v_call: TRBV6-1; j_call: TRBJ1-1; d_call: .; clone_size: .; cdr3_aa: CASRVQNTEAFF; cdr3_nt: TGTGCCAGCAGGGTCCAGAACACTGAAGCTTTCTTT
v_call: TRBV29-1; j_call: TRBJ2-7; d_call: .; clone_size: few; cdr3_aa: CSVDTGYEQYF; cdr3_nt: TGCAGCGTTGATACAGGGTACGAGCAGTACTTC
v_call: TRBV15; j_call: TRBJ2-2; d_call: .; clone_size: once; cdr3_aa: CATSHPAIGGELFF; cdr3_nt: TGTGCCACCAGCCACCCGGCTATTGGCGGGGAGCTGTTTTTT
v_call: TRBV11-2; j_call: TRBJ1-6; d_call: .; clone_size: few; cdr3_aa: CASRIQGYSPLHF; cdr3_nt: TGTGCCAGCAGAATTCAGGGGTATTCACCCCTCCACTTT
v_call: TRBV19; j_call: TRBJ2-7; d_call: TRBD2; clone_size: .; cdr3_aa: CASSMGLAYEQYF; cdr3_nt: TGTGCCAGTAGTATGGGACTAGCCTACGAGCAGTACTTC
v_call: TRBV25-1; j_call: TRBJ1-2; d_call: .; clone_size: few; cdr3_aa: CASGRGDGYTF; cdr3_nt: TGTGCCAGCGGAAGGGGGGATGGCTACACCTTC
v_call: TRBV4-3; j_call: TRBJ2-5; d_call: TRBD2; clone_size: .; cdr3_aa: CASSQESGLAEPPYQETQYF; cdr3_nt: TGCGCCAGCAGCCAAGAATCGGGACTAGCGGAACCGCCGTACCAAGAGACCCAGTACTTC
v_call: TRBV10-1; j_call: TRBJ2-7; d_call: .; clone_size: .; cdr3_aa: CASSRDVAYEQYF; cdr3_nt: TGCGCCAGCAGTAGGGACGTCGCCTACGAGCAGTACTTC
v_call: TRBV5-1; j_call: TRBJ2-7; d_call: .; clone_size: .; cdr3_aa: CASSLLLSEEQYF; cdr3_nt: TGCGCCAGCAGCTTGCTCCTGTCGGAAGAGCAGTACTTC
v_call: TRBV7-9; j_call: TRBJ1-1; d_call: TRBD1; clone_size: .; cdr3_aa: CASSLEGVRTGLDTEAFF; cdr3_nt: TGTGCCAGCAGCTTAGAAGGCGTGAGGACAGGACTCGACACTGAAGCTTTCTTT
v_call: TRBV4-1; j_call: TRBJ2-7; d_call: .; clone_size: .; cdr3_aa: CASSQAQGSSYEQYF; cdr3_nt: TGCGCCAGCAGCCAAGCGCAGGGGTCCTCCTACGAGCAGTACTTC
v_call: TRBV5-1; j_call: TRBJ2-2; d_call: TRBD1; clone_size: once; cdr3_aa: CASSLGRGRFDTGELFF; cdr3_nt: TGCGCCAGCAGCTTGGGTAGGGGGCGCTTCGACACCGGGGAGCTGTTTTTT
v_call: TRBV16; j_call: TRBJ1-5; d_call: .; clone_size: .; cdr3_aa: CASSPKNHSNQPQHF; cdr3_nt: TGTGCCAGCAGCCCGAAGAATCATAGCAATCAGCCCCAGCATTTT
v_call: TRBV4-1; j_call: TRBJ1-1; d_call: .; clone_size: .; cdr3_aa: CASSQDYGETEAFF; cdr3_nt: TGCGCCAGCAGCCAAGATTACGGTGAGACTGAAGCTTTCTTT
v_call: TRBV5-1; j_call: TRBJ2-5; d_call: .; clone_size: .; cdr3_aa: CASSPEHRRETQYF; cdr3_nt: TGCGCCAGCAGCCCGGAACATCGGAGGGAGACCCAGTACTTC
v_call: TRBV5-1; j_call: TRBJ2-7; d_call: TRBD2; clone_size: .; cdr3_aa: CASSLVGLAFPEQYF; cdr3_nt: TGCGCCAGCAGCTTGGTGGGACTAGCTTTCCCCGAGCAGTACTTC
v_call: TRBV30; j_call: TRBJ2-7; d_call: .; clone_size: .; cdr3_aa: CAWRGSYYEQYF; cdr3_nt: TGTGCCTGGAGGGGAAGCTACTACGAGCAGTACTTC
v_call: TRBV10-1; j_call: TRBJ2-5; d_call: .; clone_size: .; cdr3_aa: CASSDSIQETQYF; cdr3_nt: TGCGCCAGCAGTGACTCAATACAAGAGACCCAGTACTTC
v_call: TRBV10-3; j_call: TRBJ2-7; d_call: TRBD2; clone_size: .; cdr3_aa: CAISGRDSGDSYEQYF; cdr3_nt: TGTGCCATCAGTGGAAGGGATAGCGGGGACTCCTACGAGCAGTACTTC
v_call: TRBV30; j_call: TRBJ1-1; d_call: .; clone_size: .; cdr3_aa: CAWSTAGGTEAFF; cdr3_nt: TGTGCCTGGAGTACTGCGGGGGGGACTGAAGCTTTCTTT
v_call: TRBV7-6; j_call: TRBJ2-7; d_call: .; clone_size: .; cdr3_aa: CATARNRDAYEQYF; cdr3_nt: TGTGCCACGGCCCGAAACAGGGACGCCTACGAGCAGTACTTC
v_call: TRBV6-5; j_call: TRBJ2-1; d_call: .; clone_size: .; cdr3_aa: CASSYPPGPGYNEQFF; cdr3_nt: TGTGCCAGCAGTTACCCCCCGGGACCCGGCTACAATGAGCAGTTCTTC
v_call: TRBV29-1; j_call: TRBJ1-4; d_call: .; clone_size: .; cdr3_aa: CSVWGGSEKLFF; cdr3_nt: TGCAGCGTCTGGGGGGGTTCAGAAAAACTGTTTTTT
v_call: TRBV7-9; j_call: TRBJ1-2; d_call: TRBD1; clone_size: .; cdr3_aa: CASSFETGHKNGYTF; cdr3_nt: TGTGCCAGCAGTTTCGAGACAGGGCATAAAAATGGCTACACCTTC
v_call: TRBV11-2; j_call: TRBJ2-7; d_call: .; clone_size: .; cdr3_aa: CASSLRDRGIYEQYF; cdr3_nt: TGTGCCAGCAGCTTAAGGGACCGGGGAATCTACGAGCAGTACTTC
v_call: TRBV11-2; j_call: TRBJ1-2; d_call: .; clone_size: .; cdr3_aa: CASSPPVLYGYTF; cdr3_nt: TGTGCCAGCAGCCCGCCCGTCCTATATGGCTACACCTTC
v_call: TRBV7-9; j_call: TRBJ2-3; d_call: TRBD1; clone_size: .; cdr3_aa: CASTLDRNTDTQYF; cdr3_nt: TGTGCCAGCACCTTGGACAGGAACACAGATACGCAGTATTTT
v_call: TRBV27; j_call: TRBJ2-3; d_call: TRBD1; clone_size: .; cdr3_aa: CATSDRDETDTQYF; cdr3_nt: TGTGCCACCTCAGACAGGGACGAGACAGATACGCAGTATTTT
v_call: TRBV4-2; j_call: TRBJ1-2; d_call: .; clone_size: .; cdr3_aa: CASSLVGEANYGYTF; cdr3_nt: TGTGCCAGCAGCCTTGTGGGGGAGGCAAACTATGGCTACACCTTC
v_call: TRBV30; j_call: TRBJ1-5; d_call: .; clone_size: once; cdr3_aa: CAWSPGSVNQPQHF; cdr3_nt: TGTGCCTGGAGCCCCGGATCCGTCAATCAGCCCCAGCATTTT
v_call: TRBV28; j_call: TRBJ1-5; d_call: TRBD1; clone_size: .; cdr3_aa: CASSGDSGWSQPQHF; cdr3_nt: TGTGCCAGCAGTGGGGACAGCGGCTGGTCTCAGCCCCAGCATTTT
v_call: TRBV7-9; j_call: TRBJ1-5; d_call: .; clone_size: .; cdr3_aa: CASSFGRSDQPQHF; cdr3_nt: TGTGCCAGCAGCTTTGGACGTAGCGATCAGCCCCAGCATTTT
v_call: TRBV5-8; j_call: TRBJ1-5; d_call: TRBD1; clone_size: .; cdr3_aa: CASSLTGASNQPQHF; cdr3_nt: TGTGCCAGCAGCTTGACAGGGGCCTCAAATCAGCCCCAGCATTTT
v_call: TRBV30; j_call: TRBJ2-5; d_call: .; clone_size: once; cdr3_aa: CAWSFPQETQYF; cdr3_nt: TGTGCCTGGAGCTTCCCCCAAGAGACCCAGTACTTC
v_call: TRBV4-1; j_call: TRBJ2-1; d_call: .; clone_size: .; cdr3_aa: CASSQAGLLNEQFF; cdr3_nt: TGCGCCAGCAGCCAAGCTGGGTTACTCAATGAGCAGTTCTTC
v_call: TRBV6-5; j_call: TRBJ1-4; d_call: .; clone_size: .; cdr3_aa: CASSYFSNVEKLFF; cdr3_nt: TGTGCCAGCAGTTACTTCTCGAACGTTGAAAAACTGTTTTTT